This T cell receptor beta chain emerged from a study of early T cells in non-severe SARS-CoV-2 infection listed by TCRdb under 2021. Concerning the study at large: Bulk RNA from unsorted whole blood was used for TCR sequencing, so alpha and beta chains could not be paired. What the work shows at the level of the full study, not this receptor alone: Matching against VDJdb was skewed toward anti-spike CD8 responses, likely underestimated virus-specific expansions, and missed private and CD4 specificities.

This clonotype was picked up many times. Its antigen target is currently unknown. Base quality data are lacking; no much larger clone is found one base away. The cysteine opens and the phenylalanine closes a CDR3 of 14 amino acids. Only the CDR3 DNA stays, 42 bases, in frame from base 1. The germline V gene sets CDR1 to MNHEY and CDR2 to SVGAGI. From V the trimming removes 2 bases and from J it removes 7 bases, while the gene matches leave 5 bases of the junction unaccounted for. This was a case-control study nested in a cohort of healthcare workers in London, UK, who had nasopharyngeal swab PCR tests and blood samples taken every week. Healthcare workers were enrolled in the week of the UK lockdown, from 23 to 31 March 2020, and were followed every week for up to roughly 15 weeks. The library was obtained by 5' RACE. Sequencing was performed on a NextSeq 500. In the TCR library protocol, unique molecular identifiers were attached to individual cDNA molecules to correct for PCR bias and sequencing error. Sequencing covered both TCR alpha and beta chains, and within each sample the abundances of alpha and beta sequences were tightly co-correlated. Processing in the source paper ran as follows. V gene, J gene and CDR3 annotation of TCR sequences was performed with Decombinator V4. TCRs were defined as expanded if a significant change between any two time points was detected under a Poisson model with p below 0.0001. TCR abundances were normalised to the total number of TCRs sequenced per sample and expressed as counts per million. MAIT TCRs were defined by TRAV1-2 paired with TRAJ12, TRAJ20 or TRAJ33, and iNKT TCRs by TRAV10 paired with TRAJ18. VDJdb, accessed 1 November 2021, was searched for CMV, EBV and SARS-CoV-2 annotated TCRs, with TCRs annotated for multiple antigens excluded. Through fastp at Q25 and MiXCR, TCRdb rebuilt clones from the public reads, retaining in-frame beta chains. Records with the same CDR3 protein are collapsed into one entry carrying the most frequent genes and DNA. These V and J calls are TCRdb output, not the study's own analysis. The sample records about 46,000 distinct CDR3 sequences, over 5% of which are singletons. The ten top clones hold about 4.9% of the sample.

Material: whole blood, obtained at baseline. The rearrangement combines TRBV6-5 with TRBJ2-1; 7 middle bases align to TRBD2. The TCR was taken from an adult who was a healthcare worker with PCR-confirmed SARS-CoV-2 infection or an uninfected control (not recorded which). The sequence in DNA is TGTGCCAGCAGTTACAACCGGCGGGAGAATGAGCAGTTCTTC. Its protein is CASSYNRRENEQFF.